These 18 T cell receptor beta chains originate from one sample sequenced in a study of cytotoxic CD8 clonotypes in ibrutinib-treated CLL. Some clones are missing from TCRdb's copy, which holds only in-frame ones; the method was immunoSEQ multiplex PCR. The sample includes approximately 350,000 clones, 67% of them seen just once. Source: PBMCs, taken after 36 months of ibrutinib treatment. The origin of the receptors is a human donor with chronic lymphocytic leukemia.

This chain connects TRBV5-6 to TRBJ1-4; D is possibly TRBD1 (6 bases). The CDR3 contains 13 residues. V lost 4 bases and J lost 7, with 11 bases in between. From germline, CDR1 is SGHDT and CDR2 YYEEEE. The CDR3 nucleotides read TGTGCCAGCAGCGCACAGGGAACTGAAAAACTGTTTTTT. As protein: CASSAQGTEKLFF.

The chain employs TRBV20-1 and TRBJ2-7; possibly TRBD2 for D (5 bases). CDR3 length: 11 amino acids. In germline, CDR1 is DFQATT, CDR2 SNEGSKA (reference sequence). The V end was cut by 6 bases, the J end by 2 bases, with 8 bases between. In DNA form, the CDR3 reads TGCAGTGCCCCGGGGACCTACGAGCAGTACTTC. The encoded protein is CSAPGTYEQYF.

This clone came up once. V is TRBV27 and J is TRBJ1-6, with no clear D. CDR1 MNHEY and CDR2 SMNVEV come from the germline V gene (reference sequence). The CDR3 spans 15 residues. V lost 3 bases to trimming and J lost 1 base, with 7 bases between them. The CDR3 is CASSLAGSYNSPLHF. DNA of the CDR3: TGTGCCAGCAGTTTGGCTGGGTCCTATAATTCACCCCTCCACTTT.

The CDR3 here is CSVEAGAETQYF. The CDR3 nucleotides are TGCAGCGTTGAAGCAGGGGCCGAGACCCAGTACTTC. This chain connects TRBV29-1 to TRBJ2-5, with D maybe TRBD1 (6 bases). The CDR3 spans 12 residues. Germline values: CDR1 SQVTM, CDR2 ANQGSEA. The V end was cut by 1 base, the J end by 5 bases, with 8 bases between.

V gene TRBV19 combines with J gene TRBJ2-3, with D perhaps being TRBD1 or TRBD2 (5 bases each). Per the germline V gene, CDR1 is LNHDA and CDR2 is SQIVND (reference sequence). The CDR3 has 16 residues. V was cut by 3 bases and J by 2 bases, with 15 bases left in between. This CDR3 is CASSIRLSGPTDTQYF. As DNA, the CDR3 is TGTGCCAGTAGTATTCGGCTGTCGGGACCCACAGATACGCAGTATTTT.

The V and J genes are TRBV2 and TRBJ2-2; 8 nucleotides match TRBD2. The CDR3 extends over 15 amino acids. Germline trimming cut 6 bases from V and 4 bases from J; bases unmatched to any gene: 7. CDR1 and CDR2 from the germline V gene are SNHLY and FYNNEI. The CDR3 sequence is CASRKAGGATGELFF. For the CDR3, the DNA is TGTGCCAGCAGGAAGGCGGGAGGAGCCACCGGGGAGCTGTTTTTT.

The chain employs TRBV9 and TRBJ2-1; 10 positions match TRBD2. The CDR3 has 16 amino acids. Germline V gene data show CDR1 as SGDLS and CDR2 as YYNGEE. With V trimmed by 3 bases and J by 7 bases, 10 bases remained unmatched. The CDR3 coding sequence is TGTGCCAGCAGCGGCCCCCAAGCGGGAGGGCCGAATGAGCAGTTCTTC. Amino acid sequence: CASSGPQAGGPNEQFF.

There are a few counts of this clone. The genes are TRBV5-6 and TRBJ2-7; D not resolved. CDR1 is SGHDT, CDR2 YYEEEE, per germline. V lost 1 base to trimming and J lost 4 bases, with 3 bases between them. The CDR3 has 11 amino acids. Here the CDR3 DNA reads TGTGCCAGCAGCTTGCGTTACGAGCAGTACTTC. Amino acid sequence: CASSLRYEQYF.

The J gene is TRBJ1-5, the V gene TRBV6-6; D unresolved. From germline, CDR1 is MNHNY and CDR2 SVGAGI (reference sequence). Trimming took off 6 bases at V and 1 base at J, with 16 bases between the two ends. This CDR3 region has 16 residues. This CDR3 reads CASSNAEGGSNQPQHF. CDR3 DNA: TGTGCCAGCAGCAACGCGGAGGGAGGGAGCAATCAGCCCCAGCATTTT.

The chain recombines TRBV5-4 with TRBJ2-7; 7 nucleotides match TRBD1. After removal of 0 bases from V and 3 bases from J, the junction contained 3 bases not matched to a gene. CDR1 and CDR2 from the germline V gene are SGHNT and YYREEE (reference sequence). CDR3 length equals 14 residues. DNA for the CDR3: TGTGCCAGCAGCTTGGCCGGGGACAGCTACGAGCAGTACTTC. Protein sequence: CASSLAGDSYEQYF.

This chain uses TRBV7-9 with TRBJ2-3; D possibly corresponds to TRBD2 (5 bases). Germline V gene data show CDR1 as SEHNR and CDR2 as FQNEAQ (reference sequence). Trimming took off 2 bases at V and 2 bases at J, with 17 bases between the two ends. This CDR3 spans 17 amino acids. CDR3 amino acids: CASSLTLGLYATDTQYF. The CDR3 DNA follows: TGTGCCAGCAGCTTAACTCTCGGACTTTACGCCACAGATACGCAGTATTTT.

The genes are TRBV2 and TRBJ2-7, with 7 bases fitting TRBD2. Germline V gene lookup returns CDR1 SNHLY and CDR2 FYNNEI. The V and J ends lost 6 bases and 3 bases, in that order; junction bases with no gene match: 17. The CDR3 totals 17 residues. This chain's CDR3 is CASRGSQLARIYYEQYF. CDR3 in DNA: TGTGCCAGCAGGGGGAGCCAACTAGCGAGGATATACTACGAGCAGTACTTC.

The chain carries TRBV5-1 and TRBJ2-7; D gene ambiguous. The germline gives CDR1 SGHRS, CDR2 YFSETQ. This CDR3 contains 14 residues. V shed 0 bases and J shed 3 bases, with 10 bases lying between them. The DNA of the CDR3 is TGCGCCAGCAGCTTGGGACATATCAACTACGAGCAGTACTTC. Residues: CASSLGHINYEQYF.

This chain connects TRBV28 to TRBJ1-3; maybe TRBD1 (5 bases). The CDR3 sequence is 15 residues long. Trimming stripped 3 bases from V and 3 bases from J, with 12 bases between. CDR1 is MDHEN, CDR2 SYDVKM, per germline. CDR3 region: CASSFAGLGGNTIYF. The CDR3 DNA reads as TGTGCCAGCAGTTTTGCGGGGCTCGGTGGAAACACCATATATTTT.

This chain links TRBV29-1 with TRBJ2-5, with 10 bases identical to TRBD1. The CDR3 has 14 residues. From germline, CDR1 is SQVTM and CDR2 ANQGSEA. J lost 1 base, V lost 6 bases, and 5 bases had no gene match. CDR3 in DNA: TGCAGCGTGCCGGGACAGGGGACCCAAGAGACCCAGTACTTC. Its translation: CSVPGQGTQETQYF.

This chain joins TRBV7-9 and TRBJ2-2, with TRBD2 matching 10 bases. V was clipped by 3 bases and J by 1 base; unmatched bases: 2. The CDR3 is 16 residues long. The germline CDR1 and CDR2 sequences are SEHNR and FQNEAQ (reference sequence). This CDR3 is CASSLRLAGNTGELFF. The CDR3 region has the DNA TGTGCCAGCAGCTTGAGACTAGCGGGGAACACCGGGGAGCTGTTTTTT.

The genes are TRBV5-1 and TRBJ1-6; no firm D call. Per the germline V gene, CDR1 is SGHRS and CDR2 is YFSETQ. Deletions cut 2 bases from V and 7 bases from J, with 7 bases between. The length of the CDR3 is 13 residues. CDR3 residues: CASSLQRNSPLHF. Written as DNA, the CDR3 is TGCGCCAGCAGCTTACAGCGGAATTCACCCCTCCACTTT.

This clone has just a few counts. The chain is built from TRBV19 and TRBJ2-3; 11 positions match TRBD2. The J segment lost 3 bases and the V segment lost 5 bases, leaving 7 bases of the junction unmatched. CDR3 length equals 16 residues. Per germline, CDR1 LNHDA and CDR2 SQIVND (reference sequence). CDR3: CASSPLLAGGTDTQYF. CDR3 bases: TGTGCCAGTAGTCCACTCCTAGCGGGAGGAACAGATACGCAGTATTTT.